The clone carrying this TCR beta chain has at least ten counts. Its cognate antigen is unknown. The data were taken from a study of T cell repertoires in cytomegalovirus infection. The V gene end was trimmed by 7 bases and the J gene end by 3 bases; junction bases not matched to a gene: 18. CDR1 and CDR2 from the germline V gene are SNHLY and FYNNEI. The CDR3 is 18 residues long. MiXCR, applied by TCRdb to the reads, yields one record per CDR3 protein. Seen here are 65,000 to 85,000 distinct CDR3 sequences, approximately 30% observed once, and the top ten hold 59%. The source was CD8+ T cells from cultured PBMCs, collected from culture after CMV antigen stimulation. This sequence joins TRBV2 and TRBJ2-4, with 7 bases aligning to TRBD2. This clonotype originated in a human donor in good health (CMV status not recorded). Some clones in this sample may be carry-over from other donors' samples. CDR3 sequence (DNA): TGTGCCAGCAAAGGAAGACTAGCCCCGGGGGGTTTCAAAAACATTCAGTACTTC. Translating gives CASKGRLAPGGFKNIQYF.